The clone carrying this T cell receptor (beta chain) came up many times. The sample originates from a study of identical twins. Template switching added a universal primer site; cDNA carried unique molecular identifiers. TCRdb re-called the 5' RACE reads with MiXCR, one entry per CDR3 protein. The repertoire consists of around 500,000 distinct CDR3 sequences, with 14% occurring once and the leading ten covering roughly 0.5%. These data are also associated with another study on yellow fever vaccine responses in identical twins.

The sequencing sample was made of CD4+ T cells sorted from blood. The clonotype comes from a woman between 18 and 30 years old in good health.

The CDR3 bases are TGCAGTGCTAGAGCCCCGGGTGCGGGACCTCAAGAGACCCAGTACTTC. As protein: CSARAPGAGPQETQYF. The rearrangement joins TRBV20-1 to TRBJ2-5, with a weak D call TRBD2 (6 bases). The V gene's germline CDR1 is DFQATT and CDR2 SNEGSKA (reference sequence). V was clipped by 1 base and J by 2 bases, with 17 bases between them. CDR3 length equals 16 residues.